Listed here are 15 T cell receptor beta chains from one sample, sequenced in a study of cytomegalovirus exposure and HLA in healthy donors. Primers: 60 Vbeta forward and 13 Jbeta reverse. The repertoire was sequenced with immunoSEQ multiplex PCR; TCRdb's copy has only in-frame clones and lacks some. The sample carries under 200,000 clones, 10% to 15% recorded once. The sample comprised PBMCs. These receptors were collected from a man aged 50-60 years in good health and CMV-seropositive.

There are many counts of this clone. The J gene is TRBJ2-3, the V gene TRBV7-9; TRBD2 matches at 12 bases. The CDR3 runs 17 residues. Germline V gene data show CDR1 as SEHNR and CDR2 as FQNEAQ (reference sequence). The V segment lost 5 bases and the J segment 2 bases; nucleotides outside the gene matches: 8. CDR3 DNA sequence: TGTGCCAGCAGCCGTCGACTAGCGGGGGACCCCACAGATACGCAGTATTTT. Translating gives CASSRRLAGDPTDTQYF.

The V gene is TRBV15, the J gene TRBJ2-5; D is possibly TRBD2 (5 bases). The CDR3 contains 14 residues. Deletions cut 1 base from V and 1 base from J, with 7 bases between. Germline CDR1 reads LNHNV; CDR2 reads YYDKDF (reference sequence). CDR3 loop: CATSRGRGQETQYF. The DNA of the CDR3 is TGTGCCACCAGCAGAGGACGGGGCCAAGAGACCCAGTACTTC. Filled out from reference TRBV15 and TRBJ2-5, the complete variable domain reads DAMVIQNPRYQVTQFGKPVTLSCSQTLNHNVMYWYQQKSSQAPKLLFHYYDKDFNNEADTPDNFQSRRPNTSFCFLDIRSPGLGDTAMYLCATSRGRGQETQYFGPGTRLLVL.

This clone has only a few counts. V and J are TRBV28 and TRBJ2-2; D uncertain. V lost 8 bases, J lost 1 base, and 14 bases lay in between. This CDR3 spans 15 amino acids. Germline CDR1 reads MDHEN; CDR2 reads SYDVKM. In DNA, the CDR3 is TGTGCCAGCCTAATTCGGAGACTGAACACCGGGGAGCTGTTTTTT. Encoded protein: CASLIRRLNTGELFF.

In this sample, this clone turned up a few times. V and J are TRBV4-3 and TRBJ1-1; TRBD1 aligns across 8 bases. This CDR3 region has 14 residues. V lost 4 bases and J lost 8; bases outside the gene matches: 9. Germline loops: CDR1 LGHNA, CDR2 YSLEER. The CDR3 region is CASSPNPGQAEAFF. The CDR3 DNA reads as TGCGCCAGCAGCCCTAACCCGGGACAGGCGGAAGCTTTCTTT.

This chain links TRBV19 with TRBJ2-7; no firm D call. This CDR3 comprises 13 residues. V was shortened by 1 base and J by 2 bases, with 6 bases between the two germline ends. Germline lookup yields CDR1 LNHDA and CDR2 SQIVND (reference sequence). DNA of the CDR3: TGTGCCAGTAGTATAGCTAGGACCTACGAGCAGTACTTC. Its translation is CASSIARTYEQYF.

This clone showed up just a few times. This sequence joins TRBV5-4 and TRBJ1-2; TRBD1 agrees at 7 bases. Germline-derived CDR1 and CDR2 are SGHNT and YYREEE (reference sequence). The CDR3 is 15 residues long. The ends lost 3 bases at V and 7 bases at J; junction bases unmatched: 12. The CDR3 nucleotides read TGTGCCAGCAGCTCCACAACCGGGACAGTGGGTGGCTACACCTTC. Amino acid sequence: CASSSTTGTVGGYTF.

The table lists this clone with a few counts. The genes are TRBV2 and TRBJ1-5; 10 bases line up with TRBD1. Germline V gene sequence: CDR1 SNHLY, CDR2 FYNNEI. The J segment lost 3 bases and the V segment lost 6 bases, leaving 5 bases of the junction unmatched. The CDR3 loop spans 15 amino acids. CDR3 coding DNA: TGTGCCAGCAGCCCGGGACAGGGGAACAATCAGCCCCAGCATTTT. Translation: CASSPGQGNNQPQHF. The variable domain in full, completed from reference TRBV2 and TRBJ1-5, reads EPEVTQTPSHQVTQMGQEVILRCVPISNHLYFYWYRQILGQKVEFLVSFYNNEISEKSEIFDDQFSVERPDGSNFTLKIRSTKLEDSAMYFCASSPGQGNNQPQHFGDGTRLSIL.

The chain uses TRBV7-3 and TRBJ2-6; no clear D. This CDR3 is built from 14 residues. The V and J ends lost 3 bases and 0 bases respectively, with 3 bases between them. Germline V gene sequence: CDR1 SGHTA, CDR2 FQGTGA. The CDR3 bases are TGTGCCAGCAGCTTCGGCTCTGGGGCCAACGTCCTGACTTTC. It translates to CASSFGSGANVLTF.

This clone occurred a few times. This chain links TRBV29-1 with TRBJ2-5; D is undetermined. Germline V lookup: CDR1 SQVTM, CDR2 ANQGSEA. The CDR3 sequence is 12 residues long. The germline V and J ends were trimmed by 1 base and 7 bases, with 10 bases remaining between them. In DNA form, the CDR3 reads TGCAGCGTTGAAGCCCTGACGGGGACCCAGTACTTC. It translates to CSVEALTGTQYF.

This clone was observed a few times. The CDR3 DNA reads as TGTGCCAGCAGCCCGGGACAGGGGAACACTGAAGCTTTCTTT. This translates into CASSPGQGNTEAFF. The rearrangement uses TRBV7-2 and TRBJ1-1; 9 bases are shared with TRBD1. The CDR3 consists of 14 residues. Germline V gene lookup returns CDR1 SGHTA and CDR2 FQGNSA. Losses at the gene ends were 5 bases for V and 1 base for J; bases not matched to a gene: 2.

For the CDR3, the DNA is TGTGCCAGCAGCGCCGGGACAGGGGTCCAGCCCCAGCATTTT. This encodes CASSAGTGVQPQHF. The chain has TRBV7-2 and TRBJ1-5, with 10 nucleotides matching TRBD1. The CDR3 totals 14 residues. Germline CDR1 is SGHTA and CDR2 is FQGNSA. J gave up 7 bases and V 5 bases, and 5 bases lay outside the gene matches.

The rearrangement uses TRBV19 and TRBJ2-3; D perhaps matches TRBD1 (5 bases). Germline V gene sequence: CDR1 LNHDA, CDR2 SQIVND (reference sequence). The CDR3 has 13 residues. Trimming removed 6 bases at V and 2 bases at J, with 9 bases between. The CDR3 sequence is CASRTDPTDTQYF. The CDR3 DNA reads TGTGCCAGTAGGACAGACCCCACAGATACGCAGTATTTT.

For this clone: A junction boundary mismatches the germline segment, possibly from a read error. The rearrangement links TRBV9 to TRBJ2-7, with 8 bases lining up with TRBD1. The CDR3 contains 14 residues. Germline V CDR1 and CDR2: SGDLS, YYNGEE. As DNA, the CDR3 is TGTGCCAGCACCTTAGGGGGGACAGGCGCTTCTATGCACTTC. This gives the protein CASTLGGTGASMHF.

This clone was detected a few times. This chain joins TRBV9 and TRBJ2-2; 7 nucleotides align to TRBD1. V trimming: 4 bases; J trimming: 4 bases; junction bases outside the gene matches: 7. CDR1 is SGDLS and CDR2 is YYNGEE in the germline V gene. The CDR3 has 15 amino acids. The CDR3 DNA sequence: TGTGCCAGCAGCCCGCCGACAGGGCGCACCGGGGAGCTGTTTTTT. Translated: CASSPPTGRTGELFF. The whole variable domain, filled in from reference TRBV9 and TRBJ2-2, reads DSGVTQTPKHLITATGQRVTLRCSPRSGDLSVYWYQQSLDQGLQFLIQYYNGEERAKGNILERFSAQQFPDLHSELNLSSLELGDSALYFCASSPPTGRTGELFFGEGSRLTVL.

The J gene is TRBJ1-3, the V gene TRBV14; D remains ambiguous. Germline assignment: CDR1 SGHDN and CDR2 FVKESK. V was clipped by 3 bases and J by 0 bases, with 6 bases between them. This CDR3 is built from 14 residues. This CDR3 is CASSHPSSGNTIYF. As DNA, the CDR3 is TGTGCCAGCAGCCACCCGAGCTCTGGAAACACCATATATTTT.